This T cell receptor (beta chain) was sequenced for a study of OX40 agonist ivuxolimab in advanced cancers. Concerning this clone: Its antigen is undetermined.

The CDR3 is made up of 16 amino acids. Trimming left V 4 bases short and J 8 bases short, with 20 bases between. Germline assignment: CDR1 SGHAT and CDR2 FQNNGV. Using immunoSEQ multiplex PCR, the repertoire was profiled, and TCRdb retains in-frame clones only, with some absent. The data show some 25,000 clones, with 85% seen just once and less than 30% held by the top ten. The study's findings and limits: Near-lowest levels of clonal expansion characterized partial responders at 0.1-3.0 mg/kg. CD8+ T cells (on average) carried more expanded clones than CD4+ T cells.

The receptor's source is an adult with an advanced solid tumor such as melanoma, head and neck, liver or kidney cancer. This material consisted of CD4+ or CD8+ T cells sorted from blood, taken in a trial of the OX40 agonist ivuxolimab. This sequence joins TRBV11-2 and TRBJ1-4; maybe TRBD1 (5 bases). CDR3 residues: CASSYPYRVGGEKLFF. Here the CDR3 DNA reads TGTGCCAGCAGCTACCCTTACCGGGTCGGGGGGGAAAAACTGTTTTTT.